The next 25 T cell receptor beta chains were all read from a single sample in a study of beta chain features in type 1 diabetes. Their antigens remain unidentified. The study's findings and limits: Moderately but significantly shorter TCRB CDR3s were found in Type 1 diabetes patients in all four CD4+ subsets.

Sequenced material consisted of expressed TCRB transcripts (all of the isolated RNA was reverse transcribed). Clones were read by immunoSEQ multiplex PCR, and TCRdb kept only the in-frame ones, dropping some. The sample has about 700,000 clones; around an eighth are singletons. The sequenced sample was naive CD4+ T cells from blood. These receptors all come from a man younger than 35 with type 1 diabetes.

V usage is TRBV18 and J usage is TRBJ2-7; 10 bases line up with TRBD1. With V trimmed by 2 bases and J by 7 bases, 2 bases remained unmatched. This CDR3 has 13 residues. CDR1 KGHSH and CDR2 LQKENI come from the germline V gene. The CDR3 spells CASSPGDRGEQYF. The CDR3 nucleotides are TGTGCCAGCTCACCAGGGGACAGGGGAGAGCAGTACTTC.

The chain carries TRBV27 and TRBJ1-1; the D gene is possibly TRBD1 (6 bases). The V gene lost 6 bases and the J gene lost 5 bases, with 19 bases spanning the gap. From germline, CDR1 is MNHEY and CDR2 SMNVEV (reference sequence). CDR3 length: 15 amino acids. The CDR3 is CASSFQGPAWTEAFF. CDR3 coding DNA: TGTGCCAGCAGCTTCCAGGGGCCTGCGTGGACTGAAGCTTTCTTT.

This clone came up a few times. The rearrangement uses TRBV2 and TRBJ1-3; the D gene is possibly TRBD1 (6 bases). Germline assignment: CDR1 SNHLY and CDR2 FYNNEI. V dropped 7 bases and J dropped 3 bases, with 13 bases sitting between them. The CDR3 is 14 residues long. Here the CDR3 reads CASTLQGSGNTIYF. CDR3 nucleotide sequence: TGTGCCAGCACCCTACAGGGTAGTGGAAACACCATATATTTT.

The chain recombines TRBV5-1 with TRBJ2-3; a possible D gene is TRBD2 (5 bases). The germline V and J ends were trimmed by 3 bases and 4 bases, with 12 bases remaining between them. The CDR3 consists of 14 residues. Germline CDR1 is SGHRS and CDR2 is YFSETQ. CDR3 protein: CASSSPPGADTQYF. The CDR3 DNA is TGCGCCAGCAGCTCTCCCCCCGGGGCAGATACGCAGTATTTT.

This clone was counted only a few times. One end of the junction fails to match germline, which may point to a read error. V gene TRBV15 combines with J gene TRBJ1-2; perhaps TRBD1 as D (6 bases). Germline V gene sequence: CDR1 LNHNV, CDR2 YYDKDF (reference sequence). The CDR3 consists of 13 residues. Here the CDR3 DNA reads TGTGCCACCAGCAGTTGGGGGGCTGGCCTCTCCGCCTTC. This sequence encodes CATSSWGAGLSAF.

This clone occurred a few times. Other DNA sequences within the sample encode an identical CDR3. The CDR3 loop reads CASRYSYEQYF. The CDR3 DNA reads TGTGCCAGCAGGTACTCCTACGAGCAGTACTTC. The rearrangement uses TRBV2 and TRBJ2-7; no clear D. The ends were cut back, 6 bases at V and 0 bases at J, with 3 bases in the middle. This CDR3 comprises 11 residues. The germline CDR1 and CDR2 sequences are SNHLY and FYNNEI.

This chain uses TRBV30 with TRBJ1-6; D unresolved. The V and J ends lost 1 base and 7 bases respectively, with 17 bases between them. CDR1 is GTSNPN, CDR2 SVGIG, per germline (reference sequence). This CDR3 spans 16 amino acids. The chain's CDR3 is CAWSGVFARPNSPLHF. CDR3 sequence (DNA): TGTGCCTGGAGTGGGGTCTTCGCTCGCCCGAATTCACCCCTCCACTTT.

This clone was detected only a few times. This sequence joins TRBV30 and TRBJ2-2; D not resolved. CDR1 is GTSNPN and CDR2 is SVGIG in the germline V gene (reference sequence). V was clipped by 5 bases and J by 5 bases, with 12 bases between them. This CDR3 has 13 residues. CDR3 coding DNA: TGTGCCTGGGGTTCTACTACGACCGGGGAGCTGTTTTTT. Protein sequence: CAWGSTTTGELFF.

This chain links TRBV27 with TRBJ2-5; perhaps TRBD1 as D (6 bases). V dropped 5 bases and J dropped 2 bases, with 15 bases sitting between them. CDR1 is MNHEY and CDR2 is SMNVEV in the germline V gene (reference sequence). This CDR3 is built from 15 residues. Here the CDR3 reads CASSPLGTQQETQYF. The CDR3 coding sequence is TGTGCCAGCAGTCCCCTCGGGACACAACAAGAGACCCAGTACTTC.

The CDR3 DNA follows: TGTGCCAGCACCACCGGGGATTTTAGCACAGATACGCAGTATTTT. This encodes CASTTGDFSTDTQYF. V and J are TRBV27 and TRBJ2-3; D possibly corresponds to TRBD2 (5 bases). Germline assignment: CDR1 MNHEY and CDR2 SMNVEV (reference sequence). This CDR3 has 15 residues. V was clipped by 7 bases and J by 0 bases, with 14 bases between them.

The V call is TRBV5-1, the J call TRBJ2-3; D perhaps matches TRBD2 (5 bases). In germline, CDR1 is SGHRS, CDR2 YFSETQ. The CDR3 loop spans 14 amino acids. The germline V and J ends were trimmed by 6 bases and 0 bases, with 11 bases remaining between them. Written as DNA, the CDR3 is TGCGCCAGCACTCGGGGTCCGAGCACAGATACGCAGTATTTT. Amino acids: CASTRGPSTDTQYF.

This clone was recorded a few times. This sequence joins TRBV6-1 and TRBJ2-1; no clear D. Germline CDR1 MNHNS, CDR2 SASEGT. V dropped 2 bases and J dropped 7 bases, with 6 bases sitting between them. The CDR3 totals 12 residues. CDR3 sequence reads: CASSEWENEQFF. As DNA, the CDR3 is TGTGCCAGCAGTGAATGGGAAAATGAGCAGTTCTTC.

This clone was found a few times. The chain couples TRBV5-5 to TRBJ2-1; no definite D call. This CDR3 comprises 11 residues. Trimming cost V 1 base and J 8 bases, with 4 bases left between them. Germline V CDR1 and CDR2: SGHKS, YYEKEE (reference sequence). The CDR3 DNA reads as TGTGCCAGCAGCTTGTTGCATGAGCAGTTCTTC. Its protein product is CASSLLHEQFF. The full variable domain, rest sourced from reference TRBV5-5 and TRBJ2-1, is DAGVTQSPTHLIKTRGQQVTLRCSPISGHKSVSWYQQVLGQGPQFIFQYYEKEERGRGNFPDRFSARQFPNYSSELNVNALLLGDSALYLCASSLLHEQFFGPGTRLTVL.

This sequence joins TRBV6-5 and TRBJ1-1; the D is unclear. V shed 2 bases and J shed 0 bases, with 4 bases lying between them. The CDR3 length is 13 residues. From germline, CDR1 is MNHEY and CDR2 SVGAGI. CDR3 in amino acids: CASSYAVNTEAFF. The CDR3 region has the DNA TGTGCCAGCAGTTACGCGGTGAACACTGAAGCTTTCTTT.

A few counts support this clone. V usage is TRBV6-5 and J usage is TRBJ2-7; 9 positions agree with TRBD1. The germline gives CDR1 MNHEY, CDR2 SVGAGI. The CDR3 extends over 15 amino acids. Trimming removed 6 bases from V and 0 bases from J; junction bases left unmatched: 6. The CDR3 sequence is CASRTGTGSSYEQYF. The CDR3 nucleotides are TGTGCCAGCAGAACGGGGACAGGGAGCTCCTACGAGCAGTACTTC.

The V call is TRBV30, the J call TRBJ2-5; D may be TRBD2 (6 bases). V was clipped by 4 bases and J by 5 bases, with 14 bases between them. CDR1 and CDR2 from the germline V gene are GTSNPN and SVGIG (reference sequence). CDR3 length equals 13 residues. CDR3 in DNA: TGTGCCTGGACGCGGGACTCTCGGGAGACCCAGTACTTC. The encoded protein is CAWTRDSRETQYF.

This clone was seen a handful of times. V is TRBV5-6 and J is TRBJ2-5; 8 bases agree with TRBD1. Looked up from germline, CDR1 is SGHDT and CDR2 is YYEEEE. V gave up 4 bases and J gave up 1 base; unmatched junction bases: 6. This CDR3 has 15 residues. CDR3 amino acids: CASSPTTGAQETQYF. CDR3 DNA: TGTGCCAGCAGCCCTACGACAGGGGCCCAAGAGACCCAGTACTTC.

This clone was seen only a few times. The V gene is TRBV6-5, the J gene TRBJ1-4; D is unresolved. Germline loops: CDR1 MNHEY, CDR2 SVGAGI. The CDR3 loop spans 13 amino acids. The germline V and J ends were trimmed by 4 bases and 8 bases, with 11 bases remaining between them. The CDR3 sequence: CASSSPEKEKLFF. As DNA, the CDR3 is TGTGCCAGCAGTTCCCCCGAAAAGGAAAAACTGTTTTTT.

This clone was detected a few times. V usage is TRBV5-1 and J usage is TRBJ2-3, with TRBD2 identical over 8 bases. This CDR3 spans 15 amino acids. V dropped 4 bases and J dropped 4; count of bases not matched to a gene: 8. CDR1 and CDR2 from the germline V gene are SGHRS and YFSETQ. CDR3 bases: TGCGCCAGCAGCCCTACTCCGGGGGGGCCAGATACGCAGTATTTT. This sequence encodes CASSPTPGGPDTQYF.

The chain joins TRBV5-6 to TRBJ1-1, with 7 bases that match TRBD1. The V segment lost 6 bases and the J segment 0 bases; nucleotides outside the gene matches: 5. Germline assignment: CDR1 SGHDT and CDR2 YYEEEE. The CDR3 has 14 amino acids. The CDR3 nucleotides read TGTGCCAGCATAAAGGGACAGCTGAACACTGAAGCTTTCTTT. Translating gives CASIKGQLNTEAFF.

V and J are TRBV30 and TRBJ1-3; weak D call: TRBD1 (6 bases). V was trimmed by 4 bases and J by 5 bases, leaving 21 bases between them. From germline, CDR1 is GTSNPN and CDR2 SVGIG (reference sequence). The CDR3 has 16 residues. CDR3 amino acids: CAWTGLGDIGRNTIYF. The CDR3 region has the DNA TGTGCCTGGACCGGACTGGGGGACATCGGAAGAAACACCATATATTTT.

This clone occurred a few times. The chain uses TRBV29-1 and TRBJ2-1; D possibly corresponds to TRBD2 (6 bases). The CDR3 runs 13 residues. Germline V gene lookup returns CDR1 SQVTM and CDR2 ANQGSEA. Trimming left V 3 bases short and J 5 bases short, with 11 bases between. The CDR3 sequence: CSVDLASDNEQFF. In DNA form, the CDR3 reads TGCAGCGTTGACCTCGCTAGCGACAATGAGCAGTTCTTC.

This clone has just a few counts. Distinct nucleotide sequences in the sample also encode this CDR3. J is TRBJ1-2 and V is TRBV30; D uncertain. The CDR3 extends over 11 amino acids. Trimming removed 1 base from V and 7 bases from J, with 7 bases in between. Germline loops: CDR1 GTSNPN, CDR2 SVGIG (reference sequence). The CDR3 spells CAWSGGSGYTF. The CDR3 nucleotides read TGTGCCTGGAGTGGGGGTTCTGGCTACACCTTC.

This chain joins TRBV11-2 and TRBJ2-1; 7 bases match TRBD1. The ends lost 5 bases at V and 5 bases at J; junction bases unmatched: 9. Germline CDR1 SGHAT, CDR2 FQNNGV. This CDR3 region has 15 residues. CDR3 in DNA: TGTGCCAGCAGCCCGACAGGGTATGGGGACAATGAGCAGTTCTTC. Translated, it gives CASSPTGYGDNEQFF.

This clone was found a few times. The sample carries other DNA sequences with the same CDR3. The gene calls are TRBV5-1 and TRBJ2-2; the D gene is possibly TRBD1 (5 bases). The germline V gene has CDR1 SGHRS and CDR2 YFSETQ. This CDR3 has 13 amino acids. V was shortened by 2 bases and J by 3 bases, with 5 bases between the two germline ends. In nucleotides, the CDR3 is TGCGCCAGCAGCTTACAGGACACCGGGGAGCTGTTTTTT. This codes for CASSLQDTGELFF.